This T cell receptor (beta chain) comes out of a study of blood T cell repertoires in COVID-19. V was clipped by 3 bases and J by 1 base, with 9 bases between them. The CDR3 is made up of 14 amino acids. The V gene's germline CDR1 is MNHEY and CDR2 SMNVEV (reference sequence). TCRdb keeps only in-frame clones here, not all; method: immunoSEQ multiplex PCR. The table shows 400,000 to 450,000 clones, with approximately 90% occurring only once. This TCR was recovered from a man younger than 30 with COVID-19, enrolled during active disease. This sequence joins TRBV27 and TRBJ1-1, with D perhaps matching TRBD1 (6 bases). Material: peripheral blood. The CDR3 coding sequence is TGTGCCAGCAGTTTTAGGGGGAAGAACACTGAAGCTTTCTTT. Its protein is CASSFRGKNTEAFF.